One and the same sample provided the 5 T cell receptor beta chains below, sequenced in a study of blood T cell repertoires in COVID-19. Only in-frame clones appear in the TCRdb table, and some are missing; sequencing was by immunoSEQ multiplex PCR. The repertoire holds some 290,000 clones, with roughly 88% as singletons. The specimen sequenced was peripheral blood. The source of these receptors is a young woman with COVID-19, enrolled during active disease.

This chain connects TRBV7-2 to TRBJ2-3; no definite D call. CDR1 and CDR2 (germline): SGHTA, FQGNSA. This CDR3 spans 14 amino acids. Trimming removed 5 bases at V and 2 bases at J, with 11 bases between. CDR3 sequence: CASSTDGFTDTQYF. The CDR3 DNA follows: TGTGCCAGCAGCACAGACGGATTCACAGATACGCAGTATTTT.

This chain links TRBV2 with TRBJ2-1, with a possible D match to TRBD1 (6 bases). CDR3 length: 13 amino acids. Germline loops: CDR1 SNHLY, CDR2 FYNNEI. With 7 bases removed from V and 10 bases from J, the gap between germline ends came to 17 bases. The CDR3 DNA reads as TGTGCCAGCACCAATTACGGGACATCGGAGCAGTTCTTC. Translation gives CASTNYGTSEQFF. Combining the CDR3 with reference TRBV2 and TRBJ2-1 gives the whole variable domain EPEVTQTPSHQVTQMGQEVILRCVPISNHLYFYWYRQILGQKVEFLVSFYNNEISEKSEIFDDQFSVERPDGSNFTLKIRSTKLEDSAMYFCASTNYGTSEQFFGPGTRLTVL.

The chain has TRBV28 and TRBJ1-3, with 8 bases fitting TRBD1. The V gene end was trimmed by 5 bases and the J gene end by 2 bases; junction bases not matched to a gene: 11. The CDR3 extends over 17 amino acids. Germline values: CDR1 MDHEN, CDR2 SYDVKM. The CDR3 spells CASSAGGQVRPGNTIYF. CDR3 DNA: TGTGCCAGCAGTGCTGGGGGACAGGTTAGACCTGGAAACACCATATATTTT.

The chain employs TRBV19 and TRBJ1-6; the D gene is possibly TRBD1 (6 bases). V was pared by 9 bases and J by 0 bases, with 15 bases between. The CDR3 consists of 16 residues. Germline CDR1 LNHDA, CDR2 SQIVND (reference sequence). In DNA form, the CDR3 reads TGTGCCAGCCGTGCGGGGGGCAGCTCCTATAATTCACCCCTCCACTTT. Translated: CASRAGGSSYNSPLHF.

This chain joins TRBV15 and TRBJ1-1; 9 nucleotides match TRBD1. The CDR3 consists of 14 residues. The V and J ends lost 4 bases and 2 bases, in that order; junction bases with no gene match: 2. Germline CDR1 is LNHNV and CDR2 is YYDKDF (reference sequence). The DNA of the CDR3 is TGTGCCACCAGCAAGGACAGGGGAAACACTGAAGCTTTCTTT. Its protein product is CATSKDRGNTEAFF.